The 17 T cell receptor beta chains presented below share a single source sample, sequenced in a study of blood T cell repertoires in COVID-19. Produced via immunoSEQ multiplex PCR; TCRdb's table is partial and in-frame only. The sample lists 250,000 or so clones, under 90% occurring once. Sequences were obtained from PBMCs or T cells enriched from blood (not recorded which). The receptors derive from a woman between 35 and 50 years old who had been exposed to COVID-19.

The chain combines TRBV5-8 with TRBJ1-5; 7 bases line up with TRBD1. The CDR3 has 15 residues. In germline, CDR1 is SGHTS, CDR2 YDEGEE. J lost 1 base, V lost 0 bases, and 1 base had no gene match. The CDR3 DNA follows: TGTGCCAGCAGCTTGGGACAGGGAAGCAATCAGCCCCAGCATTTT. Its translation is CASSLGQGSNQPQHF.

The genes are TRBV5-1 and TRBJ2-3; 8 nucleotides match TRBD2. J lost 3 bases, V lost 4 bases, and 19 bases had no gene match. This CDR3 has 19 residues. Per germline, CDR1 SGHRS and CDR2 YFSETQ. The CDR3, as DNA: TGCGCCAGCAGCCGGGAGGGCGGGGGGACTTGGACGAGAACAGATACGCAGTATTTT. Residues: CASSREGGGTWTRTDTQYF. The variable domain in full, completed from reference TRBV5-1 and TRBJ2-3, reads KAGVTQTPRYLIKTRGQQVTLSCSPISGHRSVSWYQQTPGQGLQFLFEYFSETQRNKGNFPGRFSGRQFSNSRSEMNVSTLELGDSALYLCASSREGGGTWTRTDTQYFGPGTRLTVL.

The V call is TRBV5-3, the J call TRBJ1-1; D not certain. TRBV5-3 is placed among ORFs of uncertain function. Trimming shortened V by 3 bases and J by 0 bases, and 6 bases separated the two germline ends. CDR3 length equals 13 residues. CDR3 protein: CARSSSLNTEAFF. The CDR3 coding sequence is TGTGCCAGAAGCTCATCATTGAACACTGAAGCTTTCTTT.

The chain employs TRBV12-3 or TRBV12-4 and TRBJ1-3, with D tentatively TRBD1 (6 bases). The CDR3 is made up of 13 amino acids. V lost 7 bases and J lost 4, with 11 bases in between. The CDR3 reads CASTPGAGNTIYF. The CDR3, as DNA: TGTGCCAGCACGCCAGGGGCCGGAAACACCATATATTTT.

This chain uses TRBV19 with TRBJ2-3, with TRBD2 matching over 8 bases. The V segment lost 2 bases and the J segment 7 bases; nucleotides outside the gene matches: 11. The length of the CDR3 is 16 residues. The germline V gene encodes CDR1 LNHDA and CDR2 SQIVND (reference sequence). The CDR3 here is CASSITPGGGRNTQYF. The CDR3 nucleotides are TGTGCCAGTAGTATAACCCCCGGCGGGGGGCGTAATACGCAGTATTTT.

The J gene is TRBJ2-1, the V gene TRBV19; 11 bases agree with TRBD2. Trimming took 3 bases from V and 7 from J; bases not matched to a gene: 8. There are 16 residues in the CDR3. CDR1 LNHDA and CDR2 SQIVND come from the germline V gene (reference sequence). CDR3 residues: CASSISRTSGRNEQFF. The CDR3 region has the DNA TGTGCCAGTAGTATTAGTCGGACTAGCGGGCGTAATGAGCAGTTCTTC.

This chain joins TRBV6-1 and TRBJ2-3, with 7 nucleotides matching TRBD2. The CDR3 is 14 residues long. V gave up 3 bases and J gave up 4 bases; unmatched junction bases: 4. CDR1 and CDR2 from the germline V gene are MNHNS and SASEGT. This chain's CDR3 is CASSEGGNADTQYF. In DNA form, the CDR3 reads TGTGCCAGCAGTGAGGGGGGGAACGCAGATACGCAGTATTTT.

This chain links TRBV18 with TRBJ2-2; 7 nucleotides match TRBD1. Trimming at V came to 3 bases and at J to 3 bases, leaving 4 bases not matched to a gene. The CDR3 is made up of 15 amino acids. Germline V gives CDR1 KGHSH, CDR2 LQKENI. CDR3 amino acids: CASSPGQAHTGELFF. The CDR3 nucleotides read TGTGCCAGCTCACCCGGACAGGCGCACACCGGGGAGCTGTTTTTT.

The chain links TRBV7-8 to TRBJ2-5, with D unclear. The CDR3 loop spans 12 amino acids. The germline V gene has CDR1 SGHVS and CDR2 FQNEAQ. The V end was cut by 8 bases, the J end by 6 bases, with 13 bases between. CDR3 DNA sequence: TGTGCCAGCTCTACTATGTCGAAGACCCAGTACTTC. Amino acids: CASSTMSKTQYF.

The chain joins TRBV5-5 to TRBJ1-2, with D unclear. The germline V gene has CDR1 SGHKS and CDR2 YYEKEE (reference sequence). V shed 0 bases and J shed 0 bases, with 12 bases lying between them. The CDR3 runs 16 residues. The CDR3 DNA reads TGTGCCAGCAGCTTGGCGTTACCTCTAGCTAACTATGGCTACACCTTC. It specifies CASSLALPLANYGYTF.

The gene calls are TRBV5-6 and TRBJ1-2; D is perhaps TRBD1 (5 bases). The V and J ends lost 3 bases and 2 bases respectively, with 5 bases between them. Germline CDR1 is SGHDT and CDR2 is YYEEEE. This CDR3 region has 12 residues. Here the CDR3 DNA reads TGTGCCAGCAGCTCAGGGAACTATGGCTACACCTTC. It is translated as CASSSGNYGYTF.

CDR3 region: CASREPRPGYSGNTIYF. The CDR3 DNA sequence: TGCGCCAGCAGAGAACCCAGGCCGGGATACTCTGGAAACACCATATATTTT. The chain joins TRBV23-1 to TRBJ1-3; no definite D call. TRBV23-1 is recorded as an ORF, its role being uncertain. This CDR3 has 17 amino acids. Trimming removed 6 bases from V and 0 bases from J, with 18 bases in between.

The V gene is TRBV29-1, the J gene TRBJ1-5; 9 nucleotides match TRBD1. Trimming took 6 bases from V and 4 from J; bases not matched to a gene: 4. The CDR3 length is 13 residues. Germline values: CDR1 SQVTM, CDR2 ANQGSEA. CDR3 amino acids: CSVSGTGNQPQHF. The CDR3 DNA follows: TGCAGCGTGTCTGGGACAGGGAATCAGCCCCAGCATTTT.

The rearrangement uses TRBV19 and TRBJ1-1; 10 nucleotides match TRBD1. This CDR3 is built from 17 residues. With V trimmed by 2 bases and J by 3 bases, 9 bases remained unmatched. Germline V gene lookup returns CDR1 LNHDA and CDR2 SQIVND (reference sequence). The CDR3 DNA reads as TGTGCCAGTAGTATACTGGGACAGGGGTATAAGGACACTGAAGCTTTCTTT. Translated: CASSILGQGYKDTEAFF. The whole variable domain, remainder taken from reference TRBV19 and TRBJ1-1, is DGGITQSPKYLFRKEGQNVTLSCEQNLNHDAMYWYRQDPGQGLRLIYYSQIVNDFQKGDIAEGYSVSREKKESFPLTVTSAQKNPTAFYLCASSILGQGYKDTEAFFGQGTRLTVV.

The chain combines TRBV4-2 with TRBJ1-1, with D possibly matching TRBD1 (5 bases). The germline V gene encodes CDR1 LGHNA and CDR2 YNFKEQ. The CDR3 has 13 amino acids. The V end lost 4 bases, the J end lost 8 bases, and 14 bases lay between the germline ends. CDR3 loop: CASSPQLGGEAFF. The CDR3 nucleotides are TGTGCCAGCAGCCCCCAACTGGGGGGAGAAGCTTTCTTT.

CDR3: CASSFPGDRAFF. The CDR3 region has the DNA TGTGCCAGCAGTTTCCCAGGGGACCGGGCTTTCTTT. This chain joins TRBV6-6 and TRBJ1-1; a weak D match, TRBD1 (6 bases). From germline, CDR1 is MNHNY and CDR2 SVGAGI (reference sequence). The V gene lost 4 bases and the J gene lost 11 bases, with 14 bases spanning the gap. CDR3 length equals 12 residues.

The V gene is TRBV7-3, the J gene TRBJ2-1; 10 nucleotides match TRBD2. Unmatched junction bases numbered 4, after V lost 4 bases and J lost 4 bases. The CDR3 has 15 residues. Germline values: CDR1 SGHTA, CDR2 FQGTGA. The DNA of the CDR3 is TGTGCCAGCAGCTACGGACTAGCGGAGTACAATGAGCAGTTCTTC. It yields the protein CASSYGLAEYNEQFF.